This T cell receptor beta chain was sequenced during a study of blood T cells in healthy people across ages. The CDR3 loop spans 15 amino acids. The junction had 6 bases not matched to a gene; V was cut back by 4 bases and J by 0 bases. Germline lookup yields CDR1 MDHEN and CDR2 SYDVKM. The authors ran a second PCR of about 7 to 11 cycles using a sample-barcoded 5' primer and a J-beta primer mix. TCRdb ran MiXCR on the 5' RACE reads and lists one entry per CDR3 protein. The top ten hold approximately 12% of the sample, which has some 670,000 distinct CDR3 sequences, roughly half seen once. On this clonotype itself: A much larger clone lies one base from this, so it may be a read error.

Sequencing input: blood. This clonotype originated in a woman older than 75 in good health. The gene calls are TRBV28 and TRBJ2-7; 7 positions agree with TRBD2. This CDR3 is CASSYPGLTSYEQYF. The DNA of the CDR3 is TGTGCCAGCAGTTATCCGGGACTAACCTCCTACGAGCAGTACTTC.